These 30 T cell receptor beta chains share one sample of origin, sequenced in a study of a mutant IDH1 vaccine in newly diagnosed glioma. Regarding time point: week 23, last vaccination. In every dose of vaccine, 300 ug of mutant IDH1 20-mer peptide was given alongside topical imiquimod. These TCRs are of unknown antigen specificity. The protocol was immunoSEQ multiplex PCR, while the TCRdb copy is restricted to in-frame clones and leaves out a portion. The sample consists of around 76,000 clones, 85% of them appearing once. The input for sequencing was PBMCs, taken from a glioma patient whose treatment included an IDH1 peptide vaccine. The source of these receptors is a woman aged 45-59 years with glioma.

The chain is built from TRBV6-4 and TRBJ2-6, with no clear D. There are 17 residues in the CDR3. Trimming took off 4 bases at V and 0 bases at J, with 13 bases between the two ends. Germline lookup yields CDR1 MRHNA and CDR2 SNTAGT. The CDR3 reads CASSVGPTGSGANVLTF. As DNA, the CDR3 is TGTGCCAGCAGTGTAGGACCCACTGGCTCTGGGGCCAACGTCCTGACTTTC.

CDR3 DNA: TGTGCCTGGAGTGTAAGGCAGGAAAAACTGTTTTTT. Encoded protein: CAWSVRQEKLFF. The chain links TRBV30 to TRBJ1-4, with no clear D. The germline gives CDR1 GTSNPN, CDR2 SVGIG (reference sequence). This CDR3 is 12 amino acids long. The V gene lost 0 bases and the J gene lost 8 bases, with 7 bases spanning the gap.

The chain uses TRBV2 and TRBJ1-2, with 7 bases matching TRBD1. Per germline, CDR1 SNHLY and CDR2 FYNNEI. The V and J ends lost 4 bases and 4 bases, in that order; junction bases with no gene match: 0. The CDR3 loop spans 12 amino acids. CDR3 sequence (DNA): TGTGCCAGCAGTGGACAGGGCTATGGCTACACCTTC. It yields the protein CASSGQGYGYTF.

This clone was recorded a few times. The chain employs TRBV2 and TRBJ2-3, with TRBD1 matching 7 bases. The CDR3 runs 16 residues. Germline V lookup: CDR1 SNHLY, CDR2 FYNNEI. The V and J ends lost 6 bases and 0 bases, in that order; junction bases with no gene match: 9. CDR3 DNA: TGTGCCAGCAGCGCCCGGACAGGCTCTAGCACAGATACGCAGTATTTT. It codes for CASSARTGSSTDTQYF.

This chain connects TRBV30 to TRBJ2-1, with D maybe TRBD1 (5 bases). CDR3 length: 17 amino acids. Germline CDR1 reads GTSNPN; CDR2 reads SVGIG (reference sequence). Trimming pared 0 bases from V and 1 base from J, leaving 16 bases between. CDR3 bases: TGTGCCTGGAGTGTAGCAGGTGGGGCGCGGTCCTACAATGAGCAGTTCTTC. Its protein is CAWSVAGGARSYNEQFF.

This clone was counted a single time. The J gene is TRBJ2-1, the V gene TRBV27; weak D call: TRBD2 (5 bases). The length of the CDR3 is 14 residues. Germline V CDR1 and CDR2: MNHEY, SMNVEV (reference sequence). V was trimmed by 3 bases and J by 4 bases, leaving 10 bases between them. The CDR3 DNA sequence: TGTGCCAGCAGTTTCGAGGGCCGTTACAATGAGCAGTTCTTC. The encoded protein is CASSFEGRYNEQFF.

V and J are TRBV7-9 and TRBJ2-7; D perhaps matches TRBD1 (5 bases). Germline CDR1 reads SEHNR; CDR2 reads FQNEAQ (reference sequence). CDR3 length: 15 residues. V was pared by 1 base and J by 7 bases, with 17 bases between. DNA of the CDR3: TGTGCCAGCAGCTTAGGGGAAGGTACCAAGGGGGAGCAGTACTTC. This translates into CASSLGEGTKGEQYF.

The chain is built from TRBV2 and TRBJ2-1; tentatively, D is TRBD2 (6 bases). The CDR3 has 14 amino acids. Per the germline V gene, CDR1 is SNHLY and CDR2 is FYNNEI. The V and J ends lost 10 bases and 5 bases respectively, with 18 bases between them. CDR3 DNA sequence: TGTGCCACCTCTCCGGGACTTGGGGACAATGAGCAGTTCTTC. It is translated as CATSPGLGDNEQFF.

The V call is TRBV7-2, the J call TRBJ2-3; D is ambiguous. The CDR3 consists of 14 residues. The germline CDR1 and CDR2 sequences are SGHTA and FQGNSA. V lost 1 base and J 7 bases, leaving 12 bases between the germline ends. The CDR3 nucleotides read TGTGCCAGCAGCTTAGGGGTCCCCGCCTATACGCAGTATTTT. This translates into CASSLGVPAYTQYF.

This chain links TRBV7-9 with TRBJ2-3; 8 nucleotides line up with TRBD2. The CDR3 sequence is 14 residues long. With 7 bases clipped from V and 2 bases from J, the junction kept 5 bases outside the gene matches. From germline, CDR1 is SEHNR and CDR2 FQNEAQ (reference sequence). CDR3 sequence (DNA): TGTGCCAGCAAGTCTAGCGGGTCCACAGATACGCAGTATTTT. It encodes CASKSSGSTDTQYF.

This clone was observed a handful of times. This chain connects TRBV5-1 to TRBJ1-1; perhaps TRBD1 as D (5 bases). Trimming removed 4 bases at V and 3 bases at J, with 13 bases between. The CDR3 is made up of 14 amino acids. Germline V gene sequence: CDR1 SGHRS, CDR2 YFSETQ. In DNA, the CDR3 is TGCGCCAGCAGCAAACAGGTCTCGGACACTGAAGCTTTCTTT. Residues: CASSKQVSDTEAFF.

The rearrangement uses TRBV6-6 and TRBJ1-1; D unresolved. The CDR3 runs 13 residues. Trimming took off 0 bases at V and 8 bases at J, with 10 bases between the two ends. The germline V gene has CDR1 MNHNY and CDR2 SVGAGI (reference sequence). The DNA of the CDR3 is TGTGCCAGCAGTTACTCAGAGGGAATAGAAGCTTTCTTT. Translation: CASSYSEGIEAFF.

The CDR3 DNA reads TGTGCCAGCTCCGTCGGGGGATCCTACGAGCAGTACTTC. Its protein is CASSVGGSYEQYF. The genes are TRBV18 and TRBJ2-7; D might be TRBD2 (6 bases). This CDR3 has 13 residues. Trimming cost V 6 bases and J 1 base, with 10 bases left between them. Germline CDR1 KGHSH, CDR2 LQKENI.

The rearrangement uses TRBV4-2 and TRBJ2-1; TRBD2 aligns across 10 bases. CDR1 is LGHNA and CDR2 is YNFKEQ in the germline V gene. V shed 0 bases, J shed 8 bases, and the junction held 4 bases outside the gene matches. The CDR3 covers 15 residues. DNA for the CDR3: TGTGCCAGCAGCCAAGAAGCGGGAGGGCCCTATGAGCAGTTCTTC. It encodes CASSQEAGGPYEQFF.

The chain employs TRBV4-2 and TRBJ2-7; the match to TRBD1 covers 8 bases. Germline V gives CDR1 LGHNA, CDR2 YNFKEQ. CDR3 length: 14 amino acids. The V gene end was trimmed by 1 base and the J gene end by 6 bases; junction bases not matched to a gene: 5. The CDR3 DNA reads as TGTGCCAGCAGCCAAGGGACAGGGTTTTTCGAGCAGTACTTC. This encodes CASSQGTGFFEQYF.

The V and J genes are TRBV5-1 and TRBJ2-1, with a weak D call TRBD1 (6 bases). CDR1 is SGHRS, CDR2 YFSETQ, per germline. V lost 0 bases and J 7 bases, leaving 14 bases between the germline ends. CDR3 size: 15 residues. DNA for the CDR3: TGCGCCAGCAGCTTGGCCCCGACAGGCGAAAATGAGCAGTTCTTC. The encoded protein is CASSLAPTGENEQFF.

This clone was detected only once. The gene calls are TRBV30 and TRBJ2-1; D uncertain. V gave up 2 bases and J gave up 4 bases, with 9 bases separating them. The length of the CDR3 is 13 residues. Germline V lookup: CDR1 GTSNPN, CDR2 SVGIG (reference sequence). CDR3 loop: CAWSLIGYNEQFF. CDR3 DNA: TGTGCCTGGAGTCTTATCGGGTACAATGAGCAGTTCTTC. Variable domain in full (rest from reference TRBV30 and TRBJ2-1): SQTIHQWPATLVQPVGSPLSLECTVEGTSNPNLYWYRQAAGRGLQLLFYSVGIGQISSEVPQNLSASRPQDRQFILSSKKLLLSDSGFYLCAWSLIGYNEQFFGPGTRLTVL.

This clone has just one count. The J gene is TRBJ2-1, the V gene TRBV5-1, with 10 bases that match TRBD2. With V trimmed by 5 bases and J by 2 bases, 4 bases remained unmatched. Germline V gene data show CDR1 as SGHRS and CDR2 as YFSETQ. The CDR3 consists of 15 residues. The CDR3 protein is CASSRTSGTYNEQFF. In DNA, the CDR3 is TGCGCCAGCAGTCGGACTAGCGGAACCTACAATGAGCAGTTCTTC.

The CDR3 DNA is TGTGCCAGCAGATCCTTTTCCTACGAGCAGTACTTC. Translated: CASRSFSYEQYF. The chain carries TRBV6-6 and TRBJ2-7, with D unresolved. CDR1 MNHNY and CDR2 SVGAGI come from the germline V gene (reference sequence). The CDR3 is 12 residues long. The germline V and J ends were trimmed by 6 bases and 1 base, with 7 bases remaining between them.

The rearrangement links TRBV7-3 to TRBJ2-7; a weak D match, TRBD1 (6 bases). Germline loops: CDR1 SGHTA, CDR2 FQGTGA. V was cut by 1 base and J by 5 bases, with 9 bases left in between. The CDR3 length is 13 residues. Written as DNA, the CDR3 is TGTGCCAGCAGCTTAAACAGGGACAACGAGCAGTACTTC. As protein: CASSLNRDNEQYF.

This clone showed up just a few times. This chain links TRBV10-3 with TRBJ1-6; D possibly corresponds to TRBD1 (5 bases). CDR1 and CDR2 (germline): ENHRY, SYGVKD. The CDR3 has 15 amino acids. The V gene lost 5 bases and the J gene lost 3 bases, with 11 bases spanning the gap. The CDR3 protein is CAISMGPNYNSPLHF. The DNA for the CDR3 is TGTGCCATCAGTATGGGGCCGAACTATAATTCACCCCTCCACTTT.

The genes are TRBV9 and TRBJ2-1; possibly TRBD1 for D (6 bases). V was cut by 2 bases and J by 6 bases, with 9 bases left in between. CDR1 SGDLS and CDR2 YYNGEE come from the germline V gene. The CDR3 runs 13 residues. The CDR3 region is CASSVLQGNEQFF. The DNA of the CDR3 is TGTGCCAGCAGCGTCCTACAGGGCAATGAGCAGTTCTTC. Supplemented by reference TRBV9 and TRBJ2-1, the full variable domain reads DSGVTQTPKHLITATGQRVTLRCSPRSGDLSVYWYQQSLDQGLQFLIQYYNGEERAKGNILERFSAQQFPDLHSELNLSSLELGDSALYFCASSVLQGNEQFFGPGTRLTVL.

V and J are TRBV5-1 and TRBJ1-5; a weak D match, TRBD1 (5 bases). V lost 0 bases and J 6 bases, leaving 13 bases between the germline ends. Germline V gene sequence: CDR1 SGHRS, CDR2 YFSETQ. This CDR3 has 15 amino acids. The CDR3 region is CASSLDGASGQPQHF. The DNA of the CDR3 is TGCGCCAGCAGCTTGGACGGGGCAAGTGGTCAGCCCCAGCATTTT.

This chain links TRBV9 with TRBJ1-5; a weak D match, TRBD1 (6 bases). V lost 3 bases and J lost 2, with 9 bases in between. Germline CDR1 and CDR2: SGDLS and YYNGEE. The CDR3 runs 14 residues. CDR3 region: CASSEGGGNQPQHF. In nucleotides, the CDR3 is TGTGCCAGCAGCGAGGGGGGCGGCAATCAGCCCCAGCATTTT.

This sequence joins TRBV30 and TRBJ2-7; tentatively, D is TRBD1 (6 bases). V dropped 5 bases and J dropped 1 base, with 18 bases sitting between them. The CDR3 is 15 residues long. Germline lookup yields CDR1 GTSNPN and CDR2 SVGIG (reference sequence). CDR3 residues: CAWGLGAVSSYEQYF. The CDR3 DNA follows: TGTGCCTGGGGTTTGGGGGCCGTTTCTTCCTACGAGCAGTACTTC.

This chain uses TRBV10-3 with TRBJ2-1; the D is unclear. Germline V CDR1 and CDR2: ENHRY, SYGVKD. The CDR3 covers 11 residues. V gave up 3 bases and J gave up 10 bases, with 7 bases separating them. CDR3 sequence reads: CAISDAVEQFF. The CDR3 region has the DNA TGTGCCATCAGTGATGCTGTCGAGCAGTTCTTC.

The genes are TRBV5-1 and TRBJ2-2; D remains ambiguous. Germline V lookup: CDR1 SGHRS, CDR2 YFSETQ. CDR3 length: 15 residues. The V and J ends lost 0 bases and 3 bases respectively, with 9 bases between them. DNA for the CDR3: TGCGCCAGCAGCTTGGAACCGTGGGACACCGGGGAGCTGTTTTTT. It is translated as CASSLEPWDTGELFF.

The rearrangement uses TRBV27 and TRBJ1-2; D may be TRBD1 (5 bases). V was clipped by 5 bases and J by 3 bases, with 16 bases between them. The CDR3 contains 15 residues. CDR1 and CDR2 (germline): MNHEY, SMNVEV (reference sequence). This CDR3 reads CASSQGTSVHYGYTF. As DNA, the CDR3 is TGTGCCAGCAGTCAAGGGACTTCGGTCCACTATGGCTACACCTTC.

The V gene is TRBV7-9, the J gene TRBJ1-4; 7 nucleotides match TRBD1. Losses at the gene ends were 2 bases for V and 8 bases for J; bases not matched to a gene: 5. CDR3 length equals 14 residues. The germline V gene has CDR1 SEHNR and CDR2 FQNEAQ (reference sequence). Written as DNA, the CDR3 is TGTGCCAGCAGCTTACAGGGGGTTCGAGAAAAACTGTTTTTT. It yields the protein CASSLQGVREKLFF.

The V and J genes are TRBV4-2 and TRBJ1-5, with D maybe TRBD1 (5 bases). V was trimmed by 1 base and J by 2 bases, leaving 21 bases between them. Germline V CDR1 and CDR2: LGHNA, YNFKEQ. The CDR3 has 19 residues. CDR3 DNA: TGTGCCAGCAGCCAAGTCGGGGGGATGGGGTCGGGGCGCAATCAGCCCCAGCATTTT. It encodes CASSQVGGMGSGRNQPQHF.